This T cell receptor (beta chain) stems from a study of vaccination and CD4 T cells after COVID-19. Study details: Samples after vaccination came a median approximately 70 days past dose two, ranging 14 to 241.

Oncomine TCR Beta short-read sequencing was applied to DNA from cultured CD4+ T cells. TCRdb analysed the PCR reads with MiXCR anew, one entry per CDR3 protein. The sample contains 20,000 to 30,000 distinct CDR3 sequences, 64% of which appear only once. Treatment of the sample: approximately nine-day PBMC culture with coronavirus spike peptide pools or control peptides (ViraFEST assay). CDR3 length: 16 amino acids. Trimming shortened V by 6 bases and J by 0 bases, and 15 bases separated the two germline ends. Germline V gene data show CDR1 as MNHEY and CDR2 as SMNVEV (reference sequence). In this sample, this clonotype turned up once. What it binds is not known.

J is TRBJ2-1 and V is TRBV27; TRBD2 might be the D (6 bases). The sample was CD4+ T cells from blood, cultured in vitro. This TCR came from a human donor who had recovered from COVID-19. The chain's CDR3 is CASRPLATSSYNEQFF. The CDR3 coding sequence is TGTGCCAGCAGGCCTCTAGCGACCAGCTCCTACAATGAGCAGTTCTTC.